The sequence of this T cell receptor beta chain was determined in a study of vaccination and CD4 T cells after COVID-19. Study summary: The convalescents were made up of six males and four females, two of whom were Hispanic. SARS-CoV-2, HCoV-NL63, HCoV-OC43 and HCoV-229E supplied the overlapping spike peptides used to stimulate cells.

The Oncomine TCR Beta short-read assay sequenced DNA from cultured CD4+ T cells. MiXCR, run by TCRdb on the PCR reads, gives a single entry per CDR3 protein. The repertoire holds 15,000 to 25,000 distinct CDR3 sequences, with about two fifths as singletons. The treatment: roughly nine-day PBMC culture with coronavirus spike peptide pools or control peptides (ViraFEST assay). In the ViraFEST assay, peptide-pool expansion preceded TCR sequencing of expanded clonotypes. The authors cultured roughly 1.9 million PBMCs per well with roughly 10 IU/ml IL-2 and approximately 9 ug/ml peptide pools. As for this clonotype: Its antigen remains unknown.

The J segment lost 5 bases and the V segment lost 2 bases, leaving 9 bases of the junction unmatched. CDR3 length equals 15 residues. The germline V gene has CDR1 GTSNPN and CDR2 SVGIG (reference sequence). V gene TRBV30 combines with J gene TRBJ2-3; 8 bases fit TRBD2. The source material was cultured CD4+ T cells from blood. The receptor was isolated from a human donor with COVID-19. The chain's CDR3 is CAWSSGGGWLDTQYF. The CDR3 nucleotides are TGTGCCTGGAGTTCTGGCGGGGGGTGGTTAGATACGCAGTATTTT.